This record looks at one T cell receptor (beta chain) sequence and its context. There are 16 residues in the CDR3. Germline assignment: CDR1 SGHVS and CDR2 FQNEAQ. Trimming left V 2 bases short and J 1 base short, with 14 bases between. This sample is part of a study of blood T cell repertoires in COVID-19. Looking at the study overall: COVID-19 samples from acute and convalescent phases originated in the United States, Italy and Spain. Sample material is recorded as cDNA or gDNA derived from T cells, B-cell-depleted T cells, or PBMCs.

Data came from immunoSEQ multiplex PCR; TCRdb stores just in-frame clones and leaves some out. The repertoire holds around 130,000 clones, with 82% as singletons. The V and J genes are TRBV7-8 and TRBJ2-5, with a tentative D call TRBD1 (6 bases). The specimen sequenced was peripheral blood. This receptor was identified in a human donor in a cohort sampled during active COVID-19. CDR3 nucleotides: TGTGCCAGCAGCTTAAGGCTGGCAGGGGCCCAAGAGACCCAGTACTTC. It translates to CASSLRLAGAQETQYF.